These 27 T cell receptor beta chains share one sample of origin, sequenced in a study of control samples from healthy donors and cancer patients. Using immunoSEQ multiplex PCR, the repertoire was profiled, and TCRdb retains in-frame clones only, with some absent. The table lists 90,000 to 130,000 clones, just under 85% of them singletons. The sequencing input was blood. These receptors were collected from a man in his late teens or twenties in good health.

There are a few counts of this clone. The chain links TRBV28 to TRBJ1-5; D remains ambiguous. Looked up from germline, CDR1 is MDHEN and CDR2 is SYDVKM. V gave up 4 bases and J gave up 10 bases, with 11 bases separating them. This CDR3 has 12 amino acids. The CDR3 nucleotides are TGTGCCAGCAGTTCCCCCCTTATACCCCAGCATTTT. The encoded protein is CASSSPLIPQHF.

The CDR3 nucleotides are TGTGCCAGCAGCTTGCCGGCAGATATCTATGGCTACACCTTC. The encoded protein is CASSLPADIYGYTF. The chain employs TRBV5-5 and TRBJ1-2; D remains unclear. Germline loops: CDR1 SGHKS, CDR2 YYEKEE (reference sequence). This CDR3 region has 14 residues. The V end was cut by 1 base, the J end by 4 bases, with 11 bases between.

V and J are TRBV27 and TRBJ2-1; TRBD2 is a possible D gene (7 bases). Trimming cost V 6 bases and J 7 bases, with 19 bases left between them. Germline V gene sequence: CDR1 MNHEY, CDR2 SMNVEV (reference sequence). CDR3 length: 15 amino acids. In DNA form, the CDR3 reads TGTGCCAGCAGATGGGGGCGGGAGCGTCGGAATGAGCAGTTCTTC. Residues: CASRWGRERRNEQFF.

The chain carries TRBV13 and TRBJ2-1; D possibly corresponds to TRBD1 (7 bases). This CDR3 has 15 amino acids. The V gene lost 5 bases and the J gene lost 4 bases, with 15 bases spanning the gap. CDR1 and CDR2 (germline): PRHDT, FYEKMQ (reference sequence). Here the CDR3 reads CASSLETGTYNEQFF. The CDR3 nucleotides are TGTGCCAGCAGCCTGGAGACAGGGACTTACAATGAGCAGTTCTTC.

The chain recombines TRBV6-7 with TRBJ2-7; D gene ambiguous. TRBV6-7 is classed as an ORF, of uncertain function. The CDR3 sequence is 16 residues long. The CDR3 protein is CLVPRPPSAKGHGQYV. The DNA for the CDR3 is TGTCTCGTACCTCGGCCGCCATCCGCGAAGGGTCATGGGCAGTACGTC.

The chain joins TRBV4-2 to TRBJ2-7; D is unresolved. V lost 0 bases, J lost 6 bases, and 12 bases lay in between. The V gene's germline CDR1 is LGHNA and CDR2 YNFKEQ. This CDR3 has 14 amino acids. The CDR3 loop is CASSQDGGRSEQYF. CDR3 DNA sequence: TGTGCCAGCAGCCAAGATGGTGGCAGGTCCGAGCAGTACTTC.

CDR3 coding DNA: TGTGCCAGAAGCTGTGGATTAATGATATACGAGCAGTACGTC. Translating it yields CARSCGLMIYEQYV. The chain uses TRBV5-3 and TRBJ2-7; D is undetermined. TRBV5-3 is sorted into the ORF group, with uncertain function. The CDR3 has 14 residues. Trimming left V 3 bases short and J 4 bases short, with 14 bases between.

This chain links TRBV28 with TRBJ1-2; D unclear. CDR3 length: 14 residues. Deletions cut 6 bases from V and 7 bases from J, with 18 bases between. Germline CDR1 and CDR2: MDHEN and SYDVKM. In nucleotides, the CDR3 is TGTGCCAGCAGCCCGCCCCAGGCGCCCAGTGGCTACACCTTC. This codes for CASSPPQAPSGYTF.

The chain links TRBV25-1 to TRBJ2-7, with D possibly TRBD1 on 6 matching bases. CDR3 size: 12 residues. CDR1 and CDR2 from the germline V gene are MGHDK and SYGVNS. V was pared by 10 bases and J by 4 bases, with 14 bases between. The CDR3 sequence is CATRDMLYEQYF. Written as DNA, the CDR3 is TGTGCCACCCGGGACATGCTGTACGAGCAGTACTTC.

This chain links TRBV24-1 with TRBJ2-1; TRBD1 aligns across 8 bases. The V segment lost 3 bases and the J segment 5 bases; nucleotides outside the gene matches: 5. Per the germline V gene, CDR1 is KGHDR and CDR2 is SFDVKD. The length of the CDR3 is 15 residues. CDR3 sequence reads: CATSDGQGFDNEQFF. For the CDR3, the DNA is TGTGCCACCAGTGATGGACAGGGCTTCGACAATGAGCAGTTCTTC.

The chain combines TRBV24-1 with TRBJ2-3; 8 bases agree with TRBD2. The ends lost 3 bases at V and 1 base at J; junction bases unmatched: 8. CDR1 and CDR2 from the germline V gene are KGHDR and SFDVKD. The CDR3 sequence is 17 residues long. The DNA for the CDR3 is TGTGCCACCAGTGATCCCACGGGGGGGACCCGCACAGATACGCAGTATTTT. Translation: CATSDPTGGTRTDTQYF.

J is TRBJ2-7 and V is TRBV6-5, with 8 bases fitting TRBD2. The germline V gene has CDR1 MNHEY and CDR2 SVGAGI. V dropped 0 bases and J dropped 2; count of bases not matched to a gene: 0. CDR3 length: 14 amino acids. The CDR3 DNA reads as TGTGCCAGCAGTTACTCTAGCGGGGCCTACGAGCAGTACGTC. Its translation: CASSYSSGAYEQYV.

In DNA form, the CDR3 reads TGTGCCAGCAGCCTTGGGATAATTAGCAATCAGCCCCAGCATTTT. It translates to CASSLGIISNQPQHF. This rearrangement joins TRBV6-2 or TRBV6-3 to TRBJ1-5, with no clear D. The germline V gene encodes CDR1 MNHEY and CDR2 SVGEGT. V dropped 6 bases and J dropped 0 bases, with 12 bases sitting between them. The CDR3 loop spans 15 amino acids.

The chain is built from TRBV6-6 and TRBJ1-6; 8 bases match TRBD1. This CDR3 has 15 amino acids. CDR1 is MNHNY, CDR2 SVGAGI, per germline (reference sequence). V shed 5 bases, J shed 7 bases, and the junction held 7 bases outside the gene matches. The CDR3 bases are TGTGCCAGCAGTCGCGGGACAGGCCAAAATTCACCCCTCCACTTT. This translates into CASSRGTGQNSPLHF.

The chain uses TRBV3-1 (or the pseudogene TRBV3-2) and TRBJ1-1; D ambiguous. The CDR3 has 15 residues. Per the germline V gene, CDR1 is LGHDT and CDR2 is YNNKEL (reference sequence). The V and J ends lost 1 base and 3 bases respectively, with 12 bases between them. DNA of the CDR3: TGTGCCAGCAGCCAAGCTGTAGCCAGACACACTGAAGCTTTCTTT. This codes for CASSQAVARHTEAFF.

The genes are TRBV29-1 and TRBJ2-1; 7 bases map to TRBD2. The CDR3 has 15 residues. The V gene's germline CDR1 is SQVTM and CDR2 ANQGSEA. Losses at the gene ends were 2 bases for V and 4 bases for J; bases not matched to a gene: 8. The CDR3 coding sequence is TGCAGCGTTGAATTTCCCACGGGGGGATACAATGAGCAGTTCTTC. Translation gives CSVEFPTGGYNEQFF.

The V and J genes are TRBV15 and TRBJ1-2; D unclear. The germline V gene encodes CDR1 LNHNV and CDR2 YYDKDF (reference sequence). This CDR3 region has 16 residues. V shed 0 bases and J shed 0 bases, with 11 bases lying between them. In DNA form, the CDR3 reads TGTGCCACCAGCAGAGATAGGCTGGAAGCTAACTATGGCTACACCTTC. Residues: CATSRDRLEANYGYTF.

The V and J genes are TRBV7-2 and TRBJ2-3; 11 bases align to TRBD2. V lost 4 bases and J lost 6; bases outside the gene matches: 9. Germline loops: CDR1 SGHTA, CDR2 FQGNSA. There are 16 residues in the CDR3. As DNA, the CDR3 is TGTGCCAGCAGCTGGGAAATAGCGGGGGGGCTCGATACGCAGTATTTT. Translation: CASSWEIAGGLDTQYF. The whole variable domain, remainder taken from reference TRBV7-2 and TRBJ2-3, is GAGVSQSPSNKVTEKGKDVELRCDPISGHTALYWYRQSLGQGLEFLIYFQGNSAPDKSGLPSDRFSAERTGGSVSTLTIQRTQQEDSAVYLCASSWEIAGGLDTQYFGPGTRLTVL.

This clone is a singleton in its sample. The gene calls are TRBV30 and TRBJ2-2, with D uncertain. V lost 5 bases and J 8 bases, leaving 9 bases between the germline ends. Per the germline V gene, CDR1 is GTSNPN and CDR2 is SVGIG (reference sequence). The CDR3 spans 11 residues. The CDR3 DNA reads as TGTGCCTGGTCAGGTTTAGGGGAGCTGTTTTTT. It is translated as CAWSGLGELFF.

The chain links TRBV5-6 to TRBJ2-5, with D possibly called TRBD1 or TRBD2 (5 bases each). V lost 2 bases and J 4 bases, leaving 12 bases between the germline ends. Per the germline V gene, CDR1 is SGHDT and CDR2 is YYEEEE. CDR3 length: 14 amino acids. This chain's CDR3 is CASSFMAGTETQYF. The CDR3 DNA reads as TGTGCCAGCAGCTTCATGGCCGGGACAGAGACCCAGTACTTC.

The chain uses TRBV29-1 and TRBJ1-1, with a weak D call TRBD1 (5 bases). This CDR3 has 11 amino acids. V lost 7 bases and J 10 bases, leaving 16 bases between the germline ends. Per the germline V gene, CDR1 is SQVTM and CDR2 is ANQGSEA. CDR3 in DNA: TGCAGCGGTATAAGGGCAGGGACAGCTTTCTTT. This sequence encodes CSGIRAGTAFF.

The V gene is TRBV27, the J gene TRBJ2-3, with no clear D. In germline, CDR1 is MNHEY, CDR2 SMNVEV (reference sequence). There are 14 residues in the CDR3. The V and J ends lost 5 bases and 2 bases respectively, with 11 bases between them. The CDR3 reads CASSLGRHTDTQYF. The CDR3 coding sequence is TGTGCCAGCAGTCTAGGACGGCACACAGATACGCAGTATTTT.

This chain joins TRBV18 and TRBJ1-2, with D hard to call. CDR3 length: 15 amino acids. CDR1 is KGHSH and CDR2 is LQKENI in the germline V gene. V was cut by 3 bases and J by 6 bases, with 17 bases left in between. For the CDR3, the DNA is TGTGCCAGCTCACCGTCCTCCGGCCTCAGAGATGGCTACACCTTC. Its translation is CASSPSSGLRDGYTF.

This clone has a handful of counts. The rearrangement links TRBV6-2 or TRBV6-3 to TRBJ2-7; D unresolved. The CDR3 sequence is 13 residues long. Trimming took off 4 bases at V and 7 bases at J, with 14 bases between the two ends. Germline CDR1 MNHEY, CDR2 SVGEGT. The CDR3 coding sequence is TGTGCCAGCAGTTCGACCTTCTTGTCGGAGCAGTACTTC. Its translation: CASSSTFLSEQYF.

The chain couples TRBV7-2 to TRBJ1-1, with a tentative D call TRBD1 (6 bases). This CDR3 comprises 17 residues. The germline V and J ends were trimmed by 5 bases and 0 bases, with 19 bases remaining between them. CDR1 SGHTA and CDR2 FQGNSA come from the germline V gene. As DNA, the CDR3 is TGTGCCAGCAGCCATAGTCCCGGGACACGATTGAACACTGAAGCTTTCTTT. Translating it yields CASSHSPGTRLNTEAFF.

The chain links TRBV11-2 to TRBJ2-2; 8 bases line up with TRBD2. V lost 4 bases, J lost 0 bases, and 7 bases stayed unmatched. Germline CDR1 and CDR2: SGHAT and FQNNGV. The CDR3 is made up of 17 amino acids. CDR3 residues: CASSSRIAGTNTGELFF. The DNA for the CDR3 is TGTGCCAGCAGCTCCCGTATAGCGGGGACGAACACCGGGGAGCTGTTTTTT.

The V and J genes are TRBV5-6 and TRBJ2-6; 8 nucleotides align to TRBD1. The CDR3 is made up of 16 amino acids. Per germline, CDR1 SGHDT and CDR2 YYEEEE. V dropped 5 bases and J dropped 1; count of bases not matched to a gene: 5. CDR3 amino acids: CASSPTGGSGANVLTF. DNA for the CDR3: TGTGCCAGCAGTCCTACAGGGGGTTCTGGGGCCAACGTCCTGACTTTC. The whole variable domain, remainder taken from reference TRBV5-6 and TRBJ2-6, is DAGVTQSPTHLIKTRGQQVTLRCSPKSGHDTVSWYQQALGQGPQFIFQYYEEEERQRGNFPDRFSGHQFPNYSSELNVNALLLGDSALYLCASSPTGGSGANVLTFGAGSRLTVL.